These T cell receptor beta chains were read from a single sample in a study of blood T cell repertoires in COVID-19. Assay: immunoSEQ multiplex PCR; the TCRdb copy retains only in-frame clones and omits some. The data show 350,000 to 400,000 clones, around 87% seen once. Source material: peripheral blood. All receptors derive from a man aged 18-30 years with active or convalescent COVID-19. Each CDR3 is given with its conserved first and last residue. A D gene is named only where the DNA matches it firmly. The listing skips clone size in some rows; elsewhere it reads once, few, many or a size class.

CASSGTGVGEKLFF,TGTGCCAGCAGCGGCACAGGGGTCGGGGAAAAACTGTTTTTT,TRBD1,TRBJ1-4,TRBV5-6,few
CASLTTPNTGELFF,TGTGCCAGCCTGACGACACCGAACACCGGGGAGCTGTTTTTT,NA,TRBJ2-2,TRBV6-5,NA
CASSGSGRSSYNEQFF,TGTGCCAGCAGCGGGTCCGGGAGGAGCTCCTACAATGAGCAGTTCTTC,TRBD2,TRBJ2-1,TRBV9,NA
CASSLAPGDGYTF,TGTGCCAGCAGCTTAGCCCCCGGGGATGGCTACACCTTC,NA,TRBJ1-2,TRBV11-2,NA
CASSRPGHLSYEQYF,TGTGCCAGCAGCCGACCGGGACACCTCTCCTACGAGCAGTACTTC,NA,TRBJ2-7,TRBV6-5,NA
CASSLDRAGYTF,TGTGCCAGCAGCTTAGACAGGGCCGGATACACCTTC,NA,TRBJ1-2,TRBV11-2,NA
CASSLKSPNQPQHF,TGTGCCAGCAGTTTAAAATCCCCTAATCAGCCCCAGCATTTT,NA,TRBJ1-5,TRBV28,NA
CASSQGGGGLSEKLFF,TGCGCCAGCAGCCAAGGAGGGGGTGGTCTGTCGGAAAAACTGTTTTTT,NA,TRBJ1-4,TRBV4-3,NA
CASNSGIRYKQYF,TGTGCCAGCAACTCAGGGATTCGCTACAAGCAGTACTTC,NA,TRBJ2-7,TRBV7-2,NA
CASSSGTGGDYEQYF,TGTGCCAGCAGCTCTGGGACAGGGGGCGACTACGAGCAGTACTTC,TRBD1,TRBJ2-7,TRBV7-6,few
CASSQGGQGSEQFF,TGCGCCAGCAGCCAAGGTGGACAGGGCTCGGAGCAGTTCTTC,TRBD1,TRBJ2-1,TRBV4-1,NA
CASSVADGQSPHF,TGTGCCAGCAGCGTCGCCGATGGACAGTCGCCCCACTTC,NA,TRBJ2-7,TRBV9,NA
CASSTQRGQETQYF,TGTGCCAGCAGCACCCAGCGGGGACAAGAGACCCAGTACTTC,TRBD2,TRBJ2-5,TRBV11-2,NA
CASSLLAGFNNEQFF,TGTGCCAGCAGCCTCCTAGCGGGATTTAACAATGAGCAGTTCTTC,TRBD2,TRBJ2-1,TRBV7-3,NA